This TCR beta chain emerged from a study of blood T cells in healthy people across ages. Study outcomes and limitations: PBMCs went unsorted, and a conclusive naive versus antigen-experienced comparison was therefore prevented. Long-lived donors exceeded aged donors in naive CD4+ cells and diversity.

CDR1 SGHTA and CDR2 FQGNSA come from the germline V gene. The CDR3 is 16 amino acids. The V end was cut by 5 bases, the J end by 3 bases, with 16 bases between. Primed by a sample-barcoded 5' primer and a J-beta primer mix, a second PCR proceeded for about 6 to 12 cycles. With 12 random nucleotides, a template-switch adaptor tagged each individual cDNA molecule. Each CDR3 protein gets one entry after TCRdb re-called the 5' RACE reads with MiXCR. The sample yields roughly 800,000 distinct CDR3 sequences, 55% to 70% seen once. The total RNA that was extracted per sample amounted to at least 5.5 micrograms. As for this clonotype: Antigen specificity is unknown.

The sequenced material came from blood. The J gene is TRBJ2-2, the V gene TRBV7-2; either TRBD1 or TRBD2 may fit D (5 bases each). The source is a young man in good health. CDR3 sequence: CASSILRDHYTGELFF. CDR3 sequence (DNA): TGTGCCAGCAGCATCCTCCGGGACCACTACACCGGGGAGCTGTTTTTT.